These 16 T cell receptor beta chains came from one sample sequenced in a study of T cells in Graves' hyperthyroidism and ophthalmopathy. RNA transcripts served as the template for amplifying TCR beta CDR3 regions. An initial round of RT-PCR targeting the TCR CDR3 relied on the HTBI primer set. TCRdb processed the multiplex PCR reads anew with MiXCR; each CDR3 protein has one entry. The repertoire includes around 420,000 distinct CDR3 sequences, roughly 14% of them detected once, and 13% to 15% sits in the top ten. Sequenced input: blood. These receptors originate from a young woman with Graves' hyperthyroidism.

This chain joins TRBV6-1 and TRBJ1-6; D is perhaps TRBD1 (5 bases). CDR1 MNHNS and CDR2 SASEGT come from the germline V gene. Between the trimmed V and J ends, which lost 3 bases and 8 bases, there was a span of 14 bases. The CDR3 has 15 residues. CDR3 sequence reads: CASSDAGTGDSPLHF. The DNA for the CDR3 is TGTGCCAGCAGTGACGCGGGGACGGGAGATTCACCCCTCCACTTT.

This clonotype was counted at least ten times. This chain links TRBV2 with TRBJ1-2; D not resolved. CDR3 length equals 14 residues. The ends were cut back, 6 bases at V and 5 bases at J, with 16 bases in the middle. Germline V CDR1 and CDR2: SNHLY, FYNNEI. The CDR3 loop is CASRAEGVGYGYTF. For the CDR3, the DNA is TGTGCCAGCAGGGCGGAGGGTGTCGGGTATGGCTACACCTTC.

This clonotype occurred many times. The CDR3, as DNA: TGCAGTGCTAGCCCCGGCAGGATCGAGGGGAAAGGGGGGAACACTGAAGCTTTCTTT. As protein: CSASPGRIEGKGGNTEAFF. The chain carries TRBV20-1 and TRBJ1-1, with TRBD1 as a possible D gene (6 bases). The germline V and J ends were trimmed by 3 bases and 1 base, with 27 bases remaining between them. The V gene's germline CDR1 is DFQATT and CDR2 SNEGSKA (reference sequence). The CDR3 extends over 19 amino acids.

This clonotype was counted a few times. The chain has TRBV19 and TRBJ2-7; possibly TRBD1 for D (6 bases). The CDR3 runs 14 residues. V was pared by 4 bases and J by 3 bases, with 13 bases between. In germline, CDR1 is LNHDA, CDR2 SQIVND (reference sequence). CDR3 loop: CASSTTRGGYEQYF. The DNA of the CDR3 is TGTGCCAGTAGTACTACTAGAGGGGGCTACGAGCAGTACTTC.

In this sample, this clonotype turned up many times. The genes are TRBV2 and TRBJ2-7; D perhaps matches TRBD1 (5 bases). The germline gives CDR1 SNHLY, CDR2 FYNNEI. The CDR3 loop spans 13 amino acids. V gave up 1 base and J gave up 3 bases, with 7 bases separating them. The CDR3 loop is CASSEGGSYEQYF. CDR3 bases: TGTGCCAGCAGTGAAGGGGGCAGCTACGAGCAGTACTTC.

This clonotype was counted only a few times. The V and J genes are TRBV19 and TRBJ1-1; D uncertain. Germline CDR1 LNHDA, CDR2 SQIVND (reference sequence). The CDR3 sequence is 14 residues long. V lost 1 base and J 0 bases, leaving 6 bases between the germline ends. The CDR3 sequence: CASSIGLLNTEAFF. Here the CDR3 DNA reads TGTGCCAGTAGTATAGGGCTACTGAACACTGAAGCTTTCTTT. The entire variable domain, with the rest obtained from reference TRBV19 and TRBJ1-1, is as follows: DGGITQSPKYLFRKEGQNVTLSCEQNLNHDAMYWYRQDPGQGLRLIYYSQIVNDFQKGDIAEGYSVSREKKESFPLTVTSAQKNPTAFYLCASSIGLLNTEAFFGQGTRLTVV.

This clonotype was counted ten times or more. CDR3 region: CASSQDDRNTGELFF. The CDR3 DNA follows: TGTGCCAGCAGCCAAGATGACAGAAACACCGGGGAGCTGTTTTTT. The chain combines TRBV3-1 with TRBJ2-2; tentatively, D is TRBD1 (5 bases). Trimming stripped 0 bases from V and 2 bases from J, with 7 bases between. The CDR3 is made up of 15 amino acids. Germline CDR1 reads LGHDT; CDR2 reads YNNKEL (reference sequence).

The chain employs TRBV7-2 and TRBJ2-1; 12 bases align to TRBD2. V was pared by 5 bases and J by 4 bases, with 3 bases of the junction left unmatched. The V gene's germline CDR1 is SGHTA and CDR2 FQGNSA. The CDR3 is made up of 15 amino acids. CDR3 region: CASSASGRGYNEQFF. DNA for the CDR3: TGTGCCAGCAGCGCTAGCGGGAGGGGGTACAATGAGCAGTTCTTC.

This clonotype was detected a few times. The gene calls are TRBV14 and TRBJ1-1, with D hard to call. This CDR3 has 14 amino acids. V shed 4 bases and J shed 5 bases, with 14 bases lying between them. The germline V gene encodes CDR1 SGHDN and CDR2 FVKESK. CDR3: CASSRDLAETEAFF. Here the CDR3 DNA reads TGTGCCAGCAGCCGAGATTTAGCCGAGACTGAAGCTTTCTTT.

The table lists this clonotype with many counts. The V call is TRBV3-1, the J call TRBJ2-1; 11 bases fit TRBD2. The CDR3 is 17 amino acids. Trimming took 6 bases from V and 5 from J; bases not matched to a gene: 12. Germline V lookup: CDR1 LGHDT, CDR2 YNNKEL (reference sequence). The CDR3 DNA sequence: TGTGCCAGCAGTCAGTTAGGCGGGACTAGCGGACACAATGAGCAGTTCTTC. Translating gives CASSQLGGTSGHNEQFF.

This clonotype has at least ten counts. The J gene is TRBJ1-1, the V gene TRBV15, with D perhaps matching TRBD1 (5 bases). CDR1 LNHNV and CDR2 YYDKDF come from the germline V gene (reference sequence). V was trimmed by 3 bases and J by 1 base, leaving 6 bases between them. The CDR3 covers 13 residues. The CDR3 loop is CATSRGPNTEAFF. CDR3 sequence (DNA): TGTGCCACCAGCAGGGGACCGAACACTGAAGCTTTCTTT.

At least ten counts were recorded for this clonotype. The CDR3 nucleotides are TGTGCCAGCAGCTTAGCGGGAGGAGGTGAGCAGTTCTTC. Protein sequence: CASSLAGGGEQFF. V gene TRBV7-2 combines with J gene TRBJ2-1, with D possibly being TRBD2 (6 bases). The CDR3 covers 13 residues. The germline V gene encodes CDR1 SGHTA and CDR2 FQGNSA. Trimming pared 0 bases from V and 9 bases from J, leaving 9 bases between.

The V gene is TRBV4-1, the J gene TRBJ2-3, with D hard to call. The germline V gene has CDR1 MGHRA and CDR2 YSYEKL. This CDR3 is 14 amino acids long. The germline V and J ends were trimmed by 4 bases and 1 base, with 9 bases remaining between them. CDR3 nucleotides: TGCGCCAGCAGCCCACATGGAGGCACAGATACGCAGTATTTT. This sequence encodes CASSPHGGTDTQYF.

This chain connects TRBV7-8 to TRBJ2-5; the D is unclear. Germline CDR1 SGHVS, CDR2 FQNEAQ. Between the trimmed V and J ends, which lost 4 bases and 5 bases, there was a span of 17 bases. This CDR3 region has 15 residues. The CDR3: CASSSSRQSGETQYF. The CDR3, as DNA: TGTGCCAGCAGCTCGTCTCGTCAGTCCGGGGAGACCCAGTACTTC.

The V and J genes are TRBV5-1 and TRBJ2-5, with D unclear. This CDR3 is 15 amino acids long. The V gene's germline CDR1 is SGHRS and CDR2 YFSETQ. The ends were cut back, 3 bases at V and 4 bases at J, with 16 bases in the middle. CDR3 nucleotide sequence: TGCGCCAGCAGCTCGATATTGGGAAGTGGAGAGACCCAGTACTTC. Translated, it gives CASSSILGSGETQYF.

This clonotype was found once. The chain uses TRBV20-1 and TRBJ2-7, with no clear D. Per the germline V gene, CDR1 is DFQATT and CDR2 is SNEGSKA (reference sequence). The germline V and J ends were trimmed by 6 bases and 4 bases, with 13 bases remaining between them. The CDR3 is made up of 12 amino acids. The CDR3 coding sequence is TGCAGTGCCCTGGAGCAGCATTACGAGCAGTACTTC. Translating gives CSALEQHYEQYF.